The rows below give T cell receptor beta chains drawn from one sample of a study of blood T cell repertoires in COVID-19. Sequencing was performed with immunoSEQ multiplex PCR; in TCRdb, only in-frame clones are kept and a portion is missing. Among 200,000 to 250,000 clones, more than 70% were seen once, and the ten largest hold approximately 5.5%. Input material: peripheral blood. The origin of the receptors is a woman older than 75 with COVID-19, enrolled during active disease. Both conserved end residues are part of each CDR3. The order of the fields is clone size, V gene, CDR3 protein. Clone size is given for some rows only: seen once, a few or many times, or a class if the clone is expanded.

clone size: NA
V gene: TRBV24-1
CDR3 protein: CATSGKTGWIYGYTF

clone size: NA
V gene: TRBV7-2
CDR3 protein: CASSSGQLYEQYF

clone size: NA
V gene: TRBV7-6
CDR3 protein: CASSRGTSGTGELFF

clone size: NA
V gene: TRBV27
CDR3 protein: CASSSAGSGVYNEQFF

clone size: once
V gene: TRBV5-1
CDR3 protein: CASRPGQGYNSPLHF

clone size: once
V gene: TRBV6-1
CDR3 protein: CASSGSSGFSGNTIYF

clone size: NA
V gene: TRBV19
CDR3 protein: CASSPGTSGWAEAFF

clone size: NA
V gene: TRBV11-2
CDR3 protein: CASSPLSDRGYGYTF

clone size: NA
V gene: TRBV5-5
CDR3 protein: CASSFSQGVRETQYF

clone size: NA
V gene: TRBV5-5
CDR3 protein: CASSLSTGLATGELFF

clone size: NA
V gene: TRBV19
CDR3 protein: CASSIDMWTSGVDEQFF

clone size: NA
V gene: TRBV5-1
CDR3 protein: CASSLQGQGNEKLFF

clone size: once
V gene: TRBV6-5
CDR3 protein: CASLRPGQMNTEAFF

clone size: NA
V gene: TRBV5-4
CDR3 protein: CASSSKKSNQPQHF

clone size: NA
V gene: TRBV5-1
CDR3 protein: CASSRGGQGINEKLFF

clone size: NA
V gene: TRBV6-4
CDR3 protein: CASSDAGYNSPLHF

clone size: NA
V gene: TRBV6-2/TRBV6-3
CDR3 protein: CASSHSGGLTDTQYF

clone size: NA
V gene: TRBV5-1
CDR3 protein: CASSLEGSEKLFF

clone size: NA
V gene: TRBV29-1
CDR3 protein: CSVDRGQHTGELFF

clone size: NA
V gene: TRBV11-2
CDR3 protein: CASSLQAHSPLHF

clone size: NA
V gene: TRBV7-9
CDR3 protein: CASSLWSGGNQPQHF

clone size: NA
V gene: TRBV2
CDR3 protein: CASSEGRAANTGELFF

clone size: NA
V gene: TRBV29-1
CDR3 protein: CSVGGQYTDTQYF

clone size: NA
V gene: TRBV10-3
CDR3 protein: CAISESKRENSPLHF

clone size: NA
V gene: TRBV28
CDR3 protein: CASSSGTEETQYF

clone size: few
V gene: TRBV5-1
CDR3 protein: CASSLGQGDGYTF

clone size: NA
V gene: TRBV6-1
CDR3 protein: CASSESDRGLGPLHF

clone size: once
V gene: TRBV4-1
CDR3 protein: CASSQGGHGGEKLFF

clone size: once
V gene: TRBV10-3
CDR3 protein: CAISGGQGHTEAFF

clone size: NA
V gene: TRBV6-5
CDR3 protein: CASRRTGGSEEKLFF

clone size: NA
V gene: TRBV6-5
CDR3 protein: CASGQVQVGSPLHF

clone size: NA
V gene: TRBV28
CDR3 protein: CASSPTGPNTGELFF

clone size: NA
V gene: TRBV9
CDR3 protein: CASSVEGHGYTF

clone size: once
V gene: TRBV29-1
CDR3 protein: CSGGQGSSPSEQYF

clone size: NA
V gene: TRBV5-4
CDR3 protein: CASSLSSTGELFF

clone size: NA
V gene: TRBV18
CDR3 protein: CASSPPSSGANVLTF

clone size: NA
V gene: TRBV24-1
CDR3 protein: CATSLRQGVPGELFF

clone size: NA
V gene: TRBV19
CDR3 protein: CASSIAGGVYGYTF

clone size: once
V gene: TRBV4-1
CDR3 protein: CASSQGDRGTEAFF

clone size: NA
V gene: TRBV19
CDR3 protein: CASIPSAVTQYF

clone size: NA
V gene: TRBV4-1
CDR3 protein: CASSPRQGPLGSDTQYF

clone size: once
V gene: TRBV28
CDR3 protein: CASSSSGTSYTGELFF

clone size: once
V gene: TRBV11-2
CDR3 protein: CASSLGQFEAFF